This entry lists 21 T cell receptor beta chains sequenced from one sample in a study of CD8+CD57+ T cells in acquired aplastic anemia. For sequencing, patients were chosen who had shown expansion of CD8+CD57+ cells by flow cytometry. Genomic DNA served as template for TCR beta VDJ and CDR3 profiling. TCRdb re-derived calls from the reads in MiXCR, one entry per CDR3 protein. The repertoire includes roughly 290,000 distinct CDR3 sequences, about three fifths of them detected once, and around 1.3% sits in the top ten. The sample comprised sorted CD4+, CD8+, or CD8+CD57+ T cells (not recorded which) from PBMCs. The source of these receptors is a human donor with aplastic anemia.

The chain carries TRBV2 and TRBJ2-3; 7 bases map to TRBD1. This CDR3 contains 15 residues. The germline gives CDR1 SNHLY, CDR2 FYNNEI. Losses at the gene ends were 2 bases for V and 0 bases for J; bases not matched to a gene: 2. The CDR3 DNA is TGTGCCAGCAGTGAAAAGGGGGCTAGCACAGATACGCAGTATTTT. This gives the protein CASSEKGASTDTQYF.

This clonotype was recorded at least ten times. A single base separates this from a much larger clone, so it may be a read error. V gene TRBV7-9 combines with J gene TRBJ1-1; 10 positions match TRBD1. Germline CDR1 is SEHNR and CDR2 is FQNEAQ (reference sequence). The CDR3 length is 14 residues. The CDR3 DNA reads TGTGCCAGCAGCAAGACGGGACAGGGGTCTGAAGCTCTCTTT. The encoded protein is CASSKTGQGSEALF.

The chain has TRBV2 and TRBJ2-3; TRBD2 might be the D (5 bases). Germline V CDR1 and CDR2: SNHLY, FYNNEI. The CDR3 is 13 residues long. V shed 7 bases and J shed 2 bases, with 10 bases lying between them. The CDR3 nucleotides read TGTGCCAGCATGGAGGTATCCACAGATACGCAGTATTTT. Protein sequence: CASMEVSTDTQYF.

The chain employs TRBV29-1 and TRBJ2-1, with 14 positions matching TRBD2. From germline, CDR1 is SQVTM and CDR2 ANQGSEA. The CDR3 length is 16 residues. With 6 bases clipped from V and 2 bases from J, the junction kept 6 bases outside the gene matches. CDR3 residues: CSVTGTSGGTYNEQFF. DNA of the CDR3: TGCAGCGTAACCGGGACTAGCGGGGGTACCTACAATGAGCAGTTCTTC.

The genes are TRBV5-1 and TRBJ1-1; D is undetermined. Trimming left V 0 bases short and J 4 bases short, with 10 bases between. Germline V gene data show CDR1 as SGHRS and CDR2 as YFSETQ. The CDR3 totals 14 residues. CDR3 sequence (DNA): TGCGCCAGCAGCTTGGGCCACCTCTCCACTGAAGCTTTCTTT. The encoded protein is CASSLGHLSTEAFF.

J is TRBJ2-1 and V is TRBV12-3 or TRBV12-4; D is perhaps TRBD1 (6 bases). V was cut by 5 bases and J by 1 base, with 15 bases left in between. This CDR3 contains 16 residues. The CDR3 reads CASSEQGSGSYNEQFF. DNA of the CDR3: TGTGCCAGCAGTGAGCAGGGGAGTGGGTCCTACAATGAGCAGTTCTTC.

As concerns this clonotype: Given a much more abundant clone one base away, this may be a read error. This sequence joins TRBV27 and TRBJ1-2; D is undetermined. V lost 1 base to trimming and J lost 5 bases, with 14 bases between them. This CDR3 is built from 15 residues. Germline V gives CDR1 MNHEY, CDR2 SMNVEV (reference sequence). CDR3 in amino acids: CASSLFARHGYGYTF. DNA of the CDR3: TGTGCCAGCAGTTTATTCGCCCGACATGGGTATGGCTACACCTTC.

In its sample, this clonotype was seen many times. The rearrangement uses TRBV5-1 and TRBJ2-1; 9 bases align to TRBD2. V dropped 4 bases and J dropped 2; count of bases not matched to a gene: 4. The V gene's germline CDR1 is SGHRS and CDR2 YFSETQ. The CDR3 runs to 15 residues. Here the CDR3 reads CASSQASGTYNEQFF. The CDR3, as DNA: TGCGCCAGCAGCCAGGCTAGCGGGACCTACAATGAGCAGTTCTTC. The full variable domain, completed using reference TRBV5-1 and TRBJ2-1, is KAGVTQTPRYLIKTRGQQVTLSCSPISGHRSVSWYQQTPGQGLQFLFEYFSETQRNKGNFPGRFSGRQFSNSRSEMNVSTLELGDSALYLCASSQASGTYNEQFFGPGTRLTVL.

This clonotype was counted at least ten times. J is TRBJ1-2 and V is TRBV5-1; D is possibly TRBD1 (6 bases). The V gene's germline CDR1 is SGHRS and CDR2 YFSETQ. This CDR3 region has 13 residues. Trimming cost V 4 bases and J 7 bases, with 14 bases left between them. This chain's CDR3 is CASSTGQISGYTF. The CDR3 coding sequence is TGCGCCAGCAGCACCGGACAGATCAGTGGCTACACCTTC.

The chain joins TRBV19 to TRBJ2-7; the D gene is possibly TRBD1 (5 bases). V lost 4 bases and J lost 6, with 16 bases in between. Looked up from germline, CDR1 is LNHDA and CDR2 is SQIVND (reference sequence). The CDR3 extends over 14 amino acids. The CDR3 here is CASSKMSGIGEQYF. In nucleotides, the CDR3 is TGTGCCAGTAGTAAAATGTCAGGGATCGGCGAGCAGTACTTC.

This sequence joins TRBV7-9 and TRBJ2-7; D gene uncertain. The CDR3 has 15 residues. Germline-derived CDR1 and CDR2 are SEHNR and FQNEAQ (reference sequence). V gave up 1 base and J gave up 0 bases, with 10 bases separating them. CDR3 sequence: CASSLGGGYSYEQYF. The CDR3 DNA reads TGTGCCAGCAGCTTAGGCGGTGGATACTCCTACGAGCAGTACTTC.

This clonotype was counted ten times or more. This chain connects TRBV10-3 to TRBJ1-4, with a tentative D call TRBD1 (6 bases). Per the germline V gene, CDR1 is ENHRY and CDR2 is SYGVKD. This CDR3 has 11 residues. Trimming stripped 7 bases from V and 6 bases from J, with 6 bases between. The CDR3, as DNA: TGTGCCATCAAGGGGGATGAAAAACTGTTTTTT. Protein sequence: CAIKGDEKLFF.

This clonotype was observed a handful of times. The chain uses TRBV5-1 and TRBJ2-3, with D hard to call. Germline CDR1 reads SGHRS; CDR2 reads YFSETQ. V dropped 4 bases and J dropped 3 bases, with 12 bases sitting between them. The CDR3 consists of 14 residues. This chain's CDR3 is CASSTGWETDTQYF. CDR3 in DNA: TGCGCCAGCAGCACGGGTTGGGAAACAGATACGCAGTATTTT.

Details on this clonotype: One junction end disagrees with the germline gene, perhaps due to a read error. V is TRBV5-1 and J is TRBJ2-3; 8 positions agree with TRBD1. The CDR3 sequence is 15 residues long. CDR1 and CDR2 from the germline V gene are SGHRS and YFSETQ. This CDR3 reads CASSLGTGFTDAQYF. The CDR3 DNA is TGCGCCAGCAGCTTGGGGACAGGGTTCACAGATGCGCAGTATTTT.

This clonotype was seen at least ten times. CDR3 residues: CASSSSGSSYNEQFF. For the CDR3, the DNA is TGTGCCAGCAGCTCGAGCGGGAGCTCCTACAATGAGCAGTTCTTC. The J gene is TRBJ2-1, the V gene TRBV11-3, with 8 bases identical to TRBD2. Germline assignment: CDR1 SGHNT and CDR2 YENEEA. The CDR3 contains 15 residues. V was pared by 4 bases and J by 0 bases, with 2 bases of the junction left unmatched.

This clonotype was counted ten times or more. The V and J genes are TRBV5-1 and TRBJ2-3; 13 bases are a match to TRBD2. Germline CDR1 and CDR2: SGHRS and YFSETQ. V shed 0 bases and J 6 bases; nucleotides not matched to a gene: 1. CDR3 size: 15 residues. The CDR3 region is CASSLEGLAGDTQYF. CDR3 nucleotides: TGCGCCAGCAGCTTGGAGGGACTAGCGGGGGATACGCAGTATTTT.

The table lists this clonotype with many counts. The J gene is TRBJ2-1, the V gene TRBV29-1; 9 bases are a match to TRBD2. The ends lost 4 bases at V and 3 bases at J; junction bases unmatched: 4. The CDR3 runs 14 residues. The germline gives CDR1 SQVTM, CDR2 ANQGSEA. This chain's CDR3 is CSVGGRVSYNEQFF. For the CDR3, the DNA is TGCAGCGTTGGCGGGAGGGTGAGCTACAATGAGCAGTTCTTC.

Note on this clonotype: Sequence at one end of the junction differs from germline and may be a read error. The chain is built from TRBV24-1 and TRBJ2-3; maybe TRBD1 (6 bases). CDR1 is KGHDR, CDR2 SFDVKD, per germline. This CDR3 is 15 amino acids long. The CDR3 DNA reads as TGTGCCACCAGTGGCGTACAGGGTAACGCAGATACGCAGTACTTT. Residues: CATSGVQGNADTQYF.

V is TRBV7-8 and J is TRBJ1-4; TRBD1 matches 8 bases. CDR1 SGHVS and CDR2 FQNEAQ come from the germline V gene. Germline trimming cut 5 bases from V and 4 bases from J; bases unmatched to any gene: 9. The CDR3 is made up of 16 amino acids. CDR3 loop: CASSPWGQEINEKLFF. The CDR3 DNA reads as TGTGCCAGCAGCCCTTGGGGACAGGAGATTAATGAAAAACTGTTTTTT.

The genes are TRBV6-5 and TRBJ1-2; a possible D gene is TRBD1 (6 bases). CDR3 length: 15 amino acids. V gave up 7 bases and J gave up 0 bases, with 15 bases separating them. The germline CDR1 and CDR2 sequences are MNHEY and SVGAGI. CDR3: CASKRGGGANYGYTF. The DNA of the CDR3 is TGTGCCAGCAAAAGGGGGGGGGGAGCTAACTATGGCTACACCTTC.

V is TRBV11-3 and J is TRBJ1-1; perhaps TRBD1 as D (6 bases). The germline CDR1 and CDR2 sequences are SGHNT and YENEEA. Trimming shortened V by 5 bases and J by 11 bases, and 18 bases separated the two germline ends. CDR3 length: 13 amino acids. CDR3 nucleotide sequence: TGTGCCAGCAGCCCACAGGGTGTGGAGGCCGCTTTCTTT. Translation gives CASSPQGVEAAFF.